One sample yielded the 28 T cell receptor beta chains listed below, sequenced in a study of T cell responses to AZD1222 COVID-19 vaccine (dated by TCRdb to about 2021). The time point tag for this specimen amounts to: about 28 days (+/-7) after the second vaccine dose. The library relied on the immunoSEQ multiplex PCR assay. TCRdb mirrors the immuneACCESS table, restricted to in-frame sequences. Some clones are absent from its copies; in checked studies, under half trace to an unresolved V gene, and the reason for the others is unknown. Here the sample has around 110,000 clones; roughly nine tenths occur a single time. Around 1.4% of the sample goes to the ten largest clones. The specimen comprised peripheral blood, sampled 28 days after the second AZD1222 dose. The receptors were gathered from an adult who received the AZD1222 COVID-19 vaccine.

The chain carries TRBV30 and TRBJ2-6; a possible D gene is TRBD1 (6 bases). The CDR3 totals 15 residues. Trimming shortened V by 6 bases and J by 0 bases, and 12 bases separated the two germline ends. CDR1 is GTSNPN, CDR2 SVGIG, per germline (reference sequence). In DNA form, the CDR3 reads TGTGCCTGTCCACCCAGGGGCTCTGGGGCCAACGTCCTGACTTTC. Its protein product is CACPPRGSGANVLTF.

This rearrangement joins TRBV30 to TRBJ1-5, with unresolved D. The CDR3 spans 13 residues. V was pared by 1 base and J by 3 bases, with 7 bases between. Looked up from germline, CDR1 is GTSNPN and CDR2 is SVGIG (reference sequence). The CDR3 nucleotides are TGTGCCTGGAGTGCAAGGTACAATCAGCCCCAGCATTTT. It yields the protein CAWSARYNQPQHF.

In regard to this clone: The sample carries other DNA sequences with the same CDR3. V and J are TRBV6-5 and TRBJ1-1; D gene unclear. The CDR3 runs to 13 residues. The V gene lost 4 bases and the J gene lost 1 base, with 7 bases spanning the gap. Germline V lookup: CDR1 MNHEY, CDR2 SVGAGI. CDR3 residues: CASSSIGNTEAFF. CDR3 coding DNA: TGTGCCAGCAGTTCGATCGGGAACACTGAAGCTTTCTTT.

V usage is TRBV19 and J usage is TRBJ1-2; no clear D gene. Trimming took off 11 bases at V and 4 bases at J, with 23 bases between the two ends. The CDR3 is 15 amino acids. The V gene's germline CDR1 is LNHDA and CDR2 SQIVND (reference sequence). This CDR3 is CAGSRTGFPTYGYTF. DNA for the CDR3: TGTGCCGGCAGCCGTACGGGCTTCCCTACCTATGGCTACACCTTC.

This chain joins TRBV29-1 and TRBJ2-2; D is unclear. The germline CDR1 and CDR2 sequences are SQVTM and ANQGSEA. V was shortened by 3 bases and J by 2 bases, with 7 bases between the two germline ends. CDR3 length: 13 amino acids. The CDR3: CSVDGQNTGELFF. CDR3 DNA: TGCAGCGTTGACGGGCAAAACACCGGGGAGCTGTTTTTT.

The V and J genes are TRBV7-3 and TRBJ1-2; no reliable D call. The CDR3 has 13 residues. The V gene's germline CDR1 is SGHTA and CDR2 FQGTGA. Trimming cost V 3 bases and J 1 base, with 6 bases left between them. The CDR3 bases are TGTGCCAGCAGCTTCGACAATAACTATGGCTACACCTTC. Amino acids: CASSFDNNYGYTF.

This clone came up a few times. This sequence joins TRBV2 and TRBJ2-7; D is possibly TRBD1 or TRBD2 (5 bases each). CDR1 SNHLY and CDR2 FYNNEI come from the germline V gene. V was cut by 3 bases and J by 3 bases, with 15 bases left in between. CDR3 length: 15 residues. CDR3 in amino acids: CASSDRGYLNYEQYF. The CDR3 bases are TGTGCCAGCAGTGATCGGGGCTACTTAAACTACGAGCAGTACTTC.

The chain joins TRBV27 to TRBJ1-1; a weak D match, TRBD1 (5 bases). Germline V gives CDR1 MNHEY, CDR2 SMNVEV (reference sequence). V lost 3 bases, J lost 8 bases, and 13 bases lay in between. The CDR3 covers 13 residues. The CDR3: CASSLGRAMEAFF. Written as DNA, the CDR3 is TGTGCCAGCAGTTTGGGCAGGGCTATGGAAGCTTTCTTT.

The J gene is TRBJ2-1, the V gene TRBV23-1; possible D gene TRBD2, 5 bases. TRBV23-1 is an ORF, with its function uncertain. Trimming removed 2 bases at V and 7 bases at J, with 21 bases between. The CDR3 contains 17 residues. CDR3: CASSQVEVLDQWNEQFF. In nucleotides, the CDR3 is TGCGCCAGCAGTCAAGTTGAGGTACTAGACCAGTGGAATGAGCAGTTCTTC.

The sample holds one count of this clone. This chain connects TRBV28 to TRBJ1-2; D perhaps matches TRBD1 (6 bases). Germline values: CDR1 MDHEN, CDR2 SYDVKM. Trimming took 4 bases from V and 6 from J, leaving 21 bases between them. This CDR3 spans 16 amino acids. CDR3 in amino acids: CASSSPPGGRGNGYTF. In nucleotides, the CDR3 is TGTGCCAGCAGTTCGCCACCGGGGGGGCGCGGGAATGGCTACACCTTC.

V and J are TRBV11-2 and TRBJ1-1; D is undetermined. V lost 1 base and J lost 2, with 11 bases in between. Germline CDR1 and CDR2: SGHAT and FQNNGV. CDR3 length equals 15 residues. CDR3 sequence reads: CASSLGSRKNTEAFF. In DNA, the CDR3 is TGTGCCAGCAGCTTAGGATCAAGAAAAAACACTGAAGCTTTCTTT. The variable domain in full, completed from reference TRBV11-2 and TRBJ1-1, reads EAGVAQSPRYKIIEKRQSVAFWCNPISGHATLYWYQQILGQGPKLLIQFQNNGVVDDSQLPKDRFSAERLKGVDSTLKIQPAKLEDSAVYLCASSLGSRKNTEAFFGQGTRLTVV.

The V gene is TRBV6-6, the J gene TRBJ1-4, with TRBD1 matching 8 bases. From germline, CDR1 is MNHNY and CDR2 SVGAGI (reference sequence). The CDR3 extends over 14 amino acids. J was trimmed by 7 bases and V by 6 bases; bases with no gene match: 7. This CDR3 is CASSPGGAGEKLFF. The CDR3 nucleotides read TGTGCCAGCAGCCCAGGGGGCGCGGGTGAAAAACTGTTTTTT.

CDR3 sequence: CASRPSGNQPQHF. DNA of the CDR3: TGTGCCAGCAGACCCAGCGGCAATCAGCCCCAGCATTTT. This chain joins TRBV12-3 or TRBV12-4 and TRBJ1-5; D ambiguous. The CDR3 length is 13 residues. The V end lost 6 bases, the J end lost 2 bases, and 8 bases lay between the germline ends.

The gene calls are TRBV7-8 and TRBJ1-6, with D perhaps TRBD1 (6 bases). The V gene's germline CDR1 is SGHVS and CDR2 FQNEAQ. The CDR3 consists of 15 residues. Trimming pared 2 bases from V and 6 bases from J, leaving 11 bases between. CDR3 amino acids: CASSLSGARNSPLHF. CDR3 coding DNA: TGTGCCAGCAGCTTATCGGGGGCTCGTAATTCACCCCTCCACTTT. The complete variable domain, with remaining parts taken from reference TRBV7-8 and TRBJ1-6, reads GAGVSQSPRYKVAKRGQDVALRCDPISGHVSLFWYQQALGQGPEFLTYFQNEAQLDKSGLPSDRFFAERPEGSVSTLKIQRTQQEDSAVYLCASSLSGARNSPLHFGNGTRLTVT.

CDR3 sequence: CASSYGGANTEAFF. The CDR3 DNA reads TGTGCCAGCAGTTACGGGGGGGCGAACACTGAAGCTTTCTTT. The chain uses TRBV6-6 and TRBJ1-1; the D gene is possibly TRBD1 (6 bases). The CDR3 totals 14 residues. Germline loops: CDR1 MNHNY, CDR2 SVGAGI (reference sequence). Trimming removed 2 bases at V and 1 base at J, with 8 bases between.

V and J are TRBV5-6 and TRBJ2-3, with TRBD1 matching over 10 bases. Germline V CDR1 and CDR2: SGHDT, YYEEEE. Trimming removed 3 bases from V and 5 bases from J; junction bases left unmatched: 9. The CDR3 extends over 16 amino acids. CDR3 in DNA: TGTGCCAGCAGCTCAGACAGGGGGCGAGGTCGAGATACGCAGTATTTT. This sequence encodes CASSSDRGRGRDTQYF. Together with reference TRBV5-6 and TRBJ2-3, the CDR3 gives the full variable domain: DAGVTQSPTHLIKTRGQQVTLRCSPKSGHDTVSWYQQALGQGPQFIFQYYEEEERQRGNFPDRFSGHQFPNYSSELNVNALLLGDSALYLCASSSDRGRGRDTQYFGPGTRLTVL.

The CDR3 here is CASSRTGNHEQYF. Written as DNA, the CDR3 is TGTGCCAGCAGCCGTACAGGGAACCACGAGCAGTACTTC. This sequence joins TRBV6-2 or TRBV6-3 and TRBJ2-7; perhaps TRBD1 as D (6 bases). This CDR3 has 13 amino acids. Trimming pared 6 bases from V and 5 bases from J, leaving 14 bases between. Germline V gene sequence: CDR1 MNHEY, CDR2 SVGEGT.

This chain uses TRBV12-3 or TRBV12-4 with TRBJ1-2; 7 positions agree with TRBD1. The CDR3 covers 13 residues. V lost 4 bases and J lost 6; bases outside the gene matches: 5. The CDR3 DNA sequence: TGTGCCAGCAGTTCACAGGGGCCGGATGGCTACACCTTC. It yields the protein CASSSQGPDGYTF.

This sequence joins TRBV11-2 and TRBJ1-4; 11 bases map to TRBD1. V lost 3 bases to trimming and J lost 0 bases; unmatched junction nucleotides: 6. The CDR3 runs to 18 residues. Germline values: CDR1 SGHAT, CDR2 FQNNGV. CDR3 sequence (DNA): TGTGCCAGCAGCTTGGAACCGGGACAGGGGGCAACTAATGAAAAACTGTTTTTT. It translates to CASSLEPGQGATNEKLFF.

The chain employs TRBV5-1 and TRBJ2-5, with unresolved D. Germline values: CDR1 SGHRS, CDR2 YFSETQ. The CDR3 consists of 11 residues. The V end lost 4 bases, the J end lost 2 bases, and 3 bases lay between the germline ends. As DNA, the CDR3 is TGCGCCAGCAGCGCTCAAGAGACCCAGTACTTC. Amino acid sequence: CASSAQETQYF.

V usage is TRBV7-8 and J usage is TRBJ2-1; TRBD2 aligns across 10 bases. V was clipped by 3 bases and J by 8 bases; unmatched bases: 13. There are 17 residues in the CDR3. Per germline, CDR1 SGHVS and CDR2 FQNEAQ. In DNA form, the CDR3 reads TGTGCCAGCAGCTTCGGACTAGCGGTGACCCTGGGGGATGAGCAGTTCTTC. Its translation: CASSFGLAVTLGDEQFF.

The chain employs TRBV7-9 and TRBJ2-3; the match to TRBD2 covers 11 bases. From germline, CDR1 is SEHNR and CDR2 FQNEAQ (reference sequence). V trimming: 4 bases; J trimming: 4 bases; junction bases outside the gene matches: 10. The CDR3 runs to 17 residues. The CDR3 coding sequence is TGTGCCAGCAGCTCCCCTCGGGGGACTAGCGGTTCAGATACGCAGTATTTT. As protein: CASSSPRGTSGSDTQYF.

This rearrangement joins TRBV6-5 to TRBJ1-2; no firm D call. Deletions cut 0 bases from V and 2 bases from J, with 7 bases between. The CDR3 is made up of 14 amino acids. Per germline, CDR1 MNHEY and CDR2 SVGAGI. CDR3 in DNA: TGTGCCAGCAGTTACTCACAGACCAACTATGGCTACACCTTC. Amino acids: CASSYSQTNYGYTF.

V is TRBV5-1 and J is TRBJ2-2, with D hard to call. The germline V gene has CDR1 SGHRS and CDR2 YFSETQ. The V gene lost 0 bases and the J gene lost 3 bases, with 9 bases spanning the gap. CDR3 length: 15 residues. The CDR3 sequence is CASSLVPSYTGELFF. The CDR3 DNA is TGCGCCAGCAGCTTGGTTCCGTCCTACACCGGGGAGCTGTTTTTT.

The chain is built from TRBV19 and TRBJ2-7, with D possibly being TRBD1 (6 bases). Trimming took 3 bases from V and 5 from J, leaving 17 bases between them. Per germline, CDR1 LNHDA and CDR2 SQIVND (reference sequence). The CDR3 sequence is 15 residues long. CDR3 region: CASSISTGIRNEQYF. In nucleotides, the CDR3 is TGTGCCAGTAGTATCTCGACAGGAATTCGAAACGAGCAGTACTTC. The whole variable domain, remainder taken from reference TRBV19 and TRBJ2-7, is DGGITQSPKYLFRKEGQNVTLSCEQNLNHDAMYWYRQDPGQGLRLIYYSQIVNDFQKGDIAEGYSVSREKKESFPLTVTSAQKNPTAFYLCASSISTGIRNEQYFGPGTRLTVT.

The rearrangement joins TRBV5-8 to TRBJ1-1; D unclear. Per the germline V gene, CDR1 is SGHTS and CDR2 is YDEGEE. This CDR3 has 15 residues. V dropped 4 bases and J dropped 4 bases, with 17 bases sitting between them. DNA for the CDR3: TGTGCCAGCAGCCGGCGGGTAAGCTGGGGCACTGAAGCTTTCTTT. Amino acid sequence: CASSRRVSWGTEAFF. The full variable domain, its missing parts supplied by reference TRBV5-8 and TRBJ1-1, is EAGVTQSPTHLIKTRGQQATLRCSPISGHTSVYWYQQALGLGLQFLLWYDEGEERNRGNFPPRFSGRQFPNYSSELNVNALELEDSALYLCASSRRVSWGTEAFFGQGTRLTVV.

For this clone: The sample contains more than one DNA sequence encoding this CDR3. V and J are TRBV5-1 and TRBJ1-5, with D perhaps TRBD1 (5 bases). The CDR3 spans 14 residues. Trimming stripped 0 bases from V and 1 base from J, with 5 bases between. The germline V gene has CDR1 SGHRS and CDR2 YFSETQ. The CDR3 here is CASSLGGSNQPQHF. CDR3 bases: TGCGCCAGCAGCTTGGGGGGGAGCAATCAGCCCCAGCATTTT.

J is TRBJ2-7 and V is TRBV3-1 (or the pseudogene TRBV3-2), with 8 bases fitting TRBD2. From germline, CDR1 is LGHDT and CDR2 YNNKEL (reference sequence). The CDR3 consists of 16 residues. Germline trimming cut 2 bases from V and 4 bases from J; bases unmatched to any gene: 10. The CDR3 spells CASSQLVGTSVYEQYF. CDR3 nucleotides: TGTGCCAGCAGCCAATTAGTCGGGACTAGTGTTTACGAGCAGTACTTC.